Listed below are T cell receptor beta chains from one sample, sequenced in a study of cytomegalovirus exposure and HLA in healthy donors. The data were produced by immunoSEQ multiplex PCR, yet TCRdb's version contains in-frame clones alone and is incomplete. The sample comprises around 120,000 clones, roughly 90% of which are singletons, and roughly 6% rests with the top ten. Specimen: PBMCs. The receptors shown here come from a young woman in good health and CMV-seropositive. CDR3s include the opening cysteine and the closing phenylalanine or tryptophan.

J	V	CDR3
TRBJ1-5	TRBV19	CASSPPGHRNQPQHF
TRBJ1-3	TRBV15	CATSRQAGSGNTIYF
TRBJ2-7	TRBV4-1	CASSHAFGTGDYEQYF
TRBJ1-1	TRBV7-9	CASSQGIGEDTEAFF
TRBJ1-2	TRBV10-2	CASSDRATNYGYTF
TRBJ2-7	TRBV5-1	CASSVNQGAQEQYF
TRBJ2-1	TRBV6-1	CASEDSKQFF
TRBJ2-1	TRBV25-1	CASTRGTGDYNEQFF
TRBJ1-2	TRBV7-8	CASSSNSQGGYTF
TRBJ2-1	TRBV11-2	CASSPKGTSGTKGFF
TRBJ1-1	TRBV7-8	CASSFRGGGAEAFF
TRBJ1-1	TRBV7-9	CASSWSGVDTEAFF
TRBJ2-7	TRBV19	CASSISGTGYAYEQYF
TRBJ2-7	TRBV5-1	CASSLGARPSFYEQYF
TRBJ2-5	TRBV13	CASSRGPGETQYF
TRBJ1-1	TRBV7-9	CASSSNNWRGNTEAFF
TRBJ2-2	TRBV13	CASSLARTGDNTGELFF
TRBJ2-5	TRBV6-1	CASSRTSGQETQYF
TRBJ1-1	TRBV10-3	CAISDYSPNTEAFF
TRBJ2-3	TRBV27	CASSLSGTASTDTQYF
TRBJ2-7	TRBV27	CASSRSGTGGNEQYF
TRBJ1-5	TRBV19	CASSMKGWGVQPQHF
TRBJ1-2	TRBV29-1	CSITGGGGYTF
TRBJ1-5	TRBV14	CASSQDRDQPQHF
TRBJ1-4	TRBV4-1	CASSQTGTGGEKLFF
TRBJ1-4	TRBV6-1	CASIAGTTNEKLFF
TRBJ2-2	TRBV9	CASSEGVYGELFF
TRBJ2-5	TRBV18	CASSPRTEAETQYF
TRBJ1-3	TRBV5-1	CASSLAVGGTSGNTIYF
TRBJ2-5	TRBV6-1	CASPRDWGQETQYF
TRBJ2-7	TRBV18	CASSDRGTHEQYF
TRBJ2-7	TRBV7-3	CASSPTVAGDEQYF
TRBJ1-3	TRBV6-5	CASSYVLGNTIYF
TRBJ2-7	TRBV2	CASSEGGGRSGFEQYF
TRBJ2-3	TRBV7-3	CASSPTGTSGSTDTQYF